The 2 T cell receptor beta chains given below trace back to one sample, sequenced in a study of blood T cell repertoires in COVID-19. Profiling relied on immunoSEQ multiplex PCR, and the TCRdb table lists in-frame clones only, not all of them. The sample carries 200,000 to 300,000 clones, 70% to 90% recorded once. Sequencing was performed on peripheral blood. All receptors come from a man between 60 and 75 years old with acute or convalescent COVID-19.

V and J are TRBV5-6 and TRBJ1-6; D may be TRBD1 (6 bases). Germline loops: CDR1 SGHDT, CDR2 YYEEEE. The CDR3 sequence is 15 residues long. The V end lost 1 base, the J end lost 8 bases, and 13 bases lay between the germline ends. Written as DNA, the CDR3 is TGTGCCAGCAGCTTGTTCCTACAGGGTCATTCACCCCTCCACTTT. Encoded protein: CASSLFLQGHSPLHF. Based on the CDR3 plus reference TRBV5-6 and TRBJ1-6, the full variable domain is DAGVTQSPTHLIKTRGQQVTLRCSPKSGHDTVSWYQQALGQGPQFIFQYYEEEERQRGNFPDRFSGHQFPNYSSELNVNALLLGDSALYLCASSLFLQGHSPLHFGNGTRLTVT.

This chain joins TRBV2 and TRBJ2-1; no reliable D call. Trimming left V 1 base short and J 9 bases short, with 7 bases between. The germline CDR1 and CDR2 sequences are SNHLY and FYNNEI. The CDR3 runs to 12 residues. CDR3 sequence reads: CASSEGLREQFF. DNA of the CDR3: TGTGCCAGCAGTGAAGGTCTGCGTGAGCAGTTCTTC.